Below, 10 T cell receptor beta chains from the same sample are listed, as sequenced in a study of T cells after yellow fever vaccination. TCRdb used MiXCR to reprocess the 5' RACE reads, holding one entry per CDR3 protein. The data show 150,000 to 200,000 distinct CDR3 sequences, about a tenth seen once. The sample in question was CD8+ T cells sorted from PBMCs, obtained 45 days after the yellow fever booster vaccination. These receptors came from a man younger than 35 who received the YFV17D yellow fever vaccine.

This clonotype turned up a few times. The CDR3 DNA follows: TGTGCCAGCAGCGGTGAGACAGGGGAAACCTCCGAGCAGTACGTC. Protein product: CASSGETGETSEQYV. The chain recombines TRBV11-2 with TRBJ2-7; 8 bases map to TRBD1. The CDR3 is made up of 15 amino acids. Germline V lookup: CDR1 SGHAT, CDR2 FQNNGV. V lost 5 bases, J lost 6 bases, and 12 bases stayed unmatched.

This chain links TRBV6-6 with TRBJ2-7, with 8 bases that match TRBD1. CDR1 is MNHNY, CDR2 SVGAGI, per germline (reference sequence). J lost 2 bases, V lost 5 bases, and 8 bases had no gene match. CDR3 size: 15 residues. The CDR3 DNA is TGTGCCAGCAGTGCAACCGGGACAGGCGCCTACGAGCAGTACTTC. This codes for CASSATGTGAYEQYF.

The rearrangement uses TRBV6-1 and TRBJ2-7; D gene unclear. CDR3 length: 12 residues. V lost 4 bases, J lost 3 bases, and 7 bases lay in between. Germline CDR1 MNHNS, CDR2 SASEGT. The CDR3 loop reads CASSVVGYEQYV. Here the CDR3 DNA reads TGTGCCAGCAGTGTGGTGGGCTACGAGCAGTACGTC.

Only a few counts were recorded for this clonotype. The gene calls are TRBV4-3 and TRBJ2-2; no definite D call. CDR3 length equals 15 residues. V dropped 2 bases and J dropped 2 bases, with 9 bases sitting between them. CDR1 and CDR2 (germline): LGHNA, YSLEER. The CDR3 spells CASSQFRQNTGELFF. The DNA for the CDR3 is TGCGCCAGCAGCCAATTCCGACAAAACACCGGGGAGCTGTTTTTT.

Many counts were recorded for this clonotype. The chain combines TRBV20-1 with TRBJ1-2; the D is unclear. V lost 0 bases to trimming and J lost 4 bases, with 12 bases between them. CDR3 size: 14 residues. The germline CDR1 and CDR2 sequences are DFQATT and SNEGSKA (reference sequence). In DNA, the CDR3 is TGCAGTGCTAGAGATCCGTTGAGTGGCTATGGCTACACCTTC. It encodes CSARDPLSGYGYTF.

This clonotype occurred a few times. The V and J genes are TRBV13 and TRBJ1-1; a possible D gene is TRBD1 (6 bases). The CDR3 spans 14 residues. Between the trimmed V and J ends, which lost 4 bases and 7 bases, there was a span of 16 bases. The germline V gene has CDR1 PRHDT and CDR2 FYEKMQ (reference sequence). The CDR3 sequence: CASSSGHQAYEAFF. In DNA form, the CDR3 reads TGTGCCAGCAGCTCGGGACATCAGGCCTATGAAGCTTTCTTT.

This clonotype was counted ten times or more. The chain couples TRBV6-5 to TRBJ1-5; unclear D gene. The germline gives CDR1 MNHEY, CDR2 SVGAGI. The CDR3 sequence is 14 residues long. The V end lost 6 bases, the J end lost 1 base, and 10 bases lay between the germline ends. Here the CDR3 DNA reads TGTGCCAGCAGCCTCGGACCGAGCAATCAGCCCCAGCATTTT. It is translated as CASSLGPSNQPQHF.

There are many counts of this clonotype. The chain joins TRBV7-8 to TRBJ2-1; D gene unclear. Germline-derived CDR1 and CDR2 are SGHVS and FQNEAQ. V was shortened by 1 base and J by 0 bases, with 7 bases between the two germline ends. This CDR3 contains 15 residues. In nucleotides, the CDR3 is TGTGCCAGCAGCTTAGACCCGAGCTCCTACAATGAGCAGTTCTTC. Protein product: CASSLDPSSYNEQFF.

This clonotype has a handful of counts. The chain links TRBV25-1 to TRBJ1-1; a weak D match, TRBD1 (5 bases). This CDR3 contains 17 residues. Per germline, CDR1 MGHDK and CDR2 SYGVNS. V lost 0 bases and J lost 1, with 15 bases in between. CDR3 residues: CASSEYHPGRENTEAFF. In DNA form, the CDR3 reads TGTGCCAGCAGTGAATATCACCCAGGGAGGGAGAACACTGAAGCTTTCTTT.

The V call is TRBV19, the J call TRBJ2-7; D may be TRBD1 or TRBD2 (5 bases each). The CDR3 extends over 15 amino acids. The V gene lost 1 base and the J gene lost 0 bases, with 10 bases spanning the gap. CDR1 is LNHDA and CDR2 is SQIVND in the germline V gene (reference sequence). CDR3 in amino acids: CASSIVRGPSYEQYF. CDR3 DNA sequence: TGTGCCAGTAGTATAGTCCGGGGACCCTCCTACGAGCAGTACTTC.